The 26 T cell receptor beta chains in this list originate from one sample, sequenced in a study of control samples from healthy donors and cancer patients. The data were produced by immunoSEQ multiplex PCR, yet TCRdb's version contains in-frame clones alone and is incomplete. This table holds roughly 120,000 clones, 85% to 95% found once. Sequencing was done on a sample of PBMCs. The receptors derive from a man aged 45-60 years with head and neck cancer.

V gene TRBV3-1 (or the pseudogene TRBV3-2) combines with J gene TRBJ2-5, with TRBD1 as a possible D gene (6 bases). The CDR3 consists of 15 residues. The germline CDR1 and CDR2 sequences are LGHDT and YNNKEL (reference sequence). Trimming stripped 4 bases from V and 7 bases from J, with 19 bases between. The CDR3 region has the DNA TGTGCCAGCAGCCTACAGGGAATCAAAGGAGGGACCCAGTACTTC. It translates to CASSLQGIKGGTQYF.

The gene calls are TRBV7-2 and TRBJ2-5; 11 bases agree with TRBD2. Germline-derived CDR1 and CDR2 are SGHTA and FQGNSA. The V gene end was trimmed by 7 bases and the J gene end by 2 bases; junction bases not matched to a gene: 3. There are 14 residues in the CDR3. CDR3 DNA sequence: TGTGCCAGCAAGGGACTAGCGGATCAAGAGACCCAGTACTTC. Translation: CASKGLADQETQYF.

The rearrangement joins TRBV5-6 to TRBJ2-3, with D tentatively TRBD1 (6 bases). Germline V gene data show CDR1 as SGHDT and CDR2 as YYEEEE. The CDR3 length is 16 residues. Trimming took off 4 bases at V and 4 bases at J, with 19 bases between the two ends. The CDR3: CASSPDSFDRPDTQYF. CDR3 DNA sequence: TGTGCCAGCAGCCCGGACTCCTTCGACAGGCCAGATACGCAGTATTTT.

The chain has TRBV9 and TRBJ1-2; D is undetermined. The CDR3 totals 14 residues. Trimming cost V 3 bases and J 4 bases, with 13 bases left between them. Germline-derived CDR1 and CDR2 are SGDLS and YYNGEE. CDR3 DNA sequence: TGTGCCAGCAGCGCCGCCGGGTCGGGCTATGGCTACACCTTC. Its translation: CASSAAGSGYGYTF.

The chain's CDR3 is CASSLAPSVETQYF. DNA for the CDR3: TGCGCCAGCAGCTTGGCGCCTAGCGTAGAGACCCAGTACTTC. V usage is TRBV5-1 and J usage is TRBJ2-5, with D perhaps matching TRBD2 (6 bases). CDR1 and CDR2 (germline): SGHRS, YFSETQ. The CDR3 loop spans 14 amino acids. V lost 0 bases to trimming and J lost 4 bases, with 10 bases between them.

In DNA, the CDR3 is TGTGCCACTCTAGGGGTCATGAACACTGAAGCTTTCTTT. Translating gives CATLGVMNTEAFF. The genes are TRBV15 and TRBJ1-1; the D gene is possibly TRBD1 (5 bases). Trimming shortened V by 9 bases and J by 0 bases, and 11 bases separated the two germline ends. CDR3 length equals 13 residues. Germline values: CDR1 LNHNV, CDR2 YYDKDF (reference sequence).

The V gene is TRBV24-1, the J gene TRBJ2-3; 9 bases fit TRBD1. The ends lost 3 bases at V and 2 bases at J; junction bases unmatched: 11. Germline V gene data show CDR1 as KGHDR and CDR2 as SFDVKD. The CDR3 is 18 amino acids. The CDR3 nucleotides are TGTGCCACCAGTGATAGCTCCCTTGGGGACAGGGACACAGATACGCAGTATTTT. Translation: CATSDSSLGDRDTDTQYF.

In its sample, this clone was seen once. The chain has TRBV4-2 and TRBJ1-4; D remains ambiguous. Germline-derived CDR1 and CDR2 are LGHNA and YNFKEQ. Between the trimmed V and J ends, which lost 0 bases and 4 bases, there was a span of 9 bases. The CDR3 totals 15 residues. CDR3 residues: CASSQDLQVNEKLFF. As DNA, the CDR3 is TGTGCCAGCAGCCAAGATCTTCAGGTTAATGAAAAACTGTTTTTT.

DNA for the CDR3: TGTGCCAGCTCATACATTACCCAGGGGGATGGCTACACCTTC. It encodes CASSYITQGDGYTF. V and J are TRBV18 and TRBJ1-2; 7 nucleotides align to TRBD1. CDR1 and CDR2 (germline): KGHSH, LQKENI. The CDR3 covers 14 residues. With 5 bases clipped from V and 6 bases from J, the junction kept 9 bases outside the gene matches.

CDR3 sequence: CASSYSRGDEAFF. The CDR3 bases are TGTGCCAGCAGTTACTCCCGAGGGGACGAAGCTTTCTTT. The J gene is TRBJ1-1, the V gene TRBV6-6, with D tentatively TRBD1 (5 bases). V was clipped by 0 bases and J by 8 bases, with 10 bases between them. There are 13 residues in the CDR3. The germline gives CDR1 MNHNY, CDR2 SVGAGI (reference sequence).

The CDR3 loop is CAWGNRGNTEAFF. The CDR3 DNA follows: TGTGCCTGGGGAAATAGGGGGAACACTGAAGCTTTCTTT. The chain couples TRBV30 to TRBJ1-1, with D perhaps matching TRBD1 (5 bases). The CDR3 runs 13 residues. Germline CDR1 GTSNPN, CDR2 SVGIG (reference sequence). Deletions cut 5 bases from V and 1 base from J, with 11 bases between.

This clone was detected only once. The chain uses TRBV6-1 and TRBJ2-7, with D hard to call. V dropped 0 bases and J dropped 2 bases, with 8 bases sitting between them. Germline CDR1 reads MNHNS; CDR2 reads SASEGT. CDR3 length: 14 amino acids. The CDR3: CASSEALPPYEQYF. CDR3 nucleotide sequence: TGTGCCAGCAGTGAAGCCTTGCCTCCCTACGAGCAGTACTTC.

The chain is built from TRBV7-2 and TRBJ2-2, with D unclear. The germline V gene has CDR1 SGHTA and CDR2 FQGNSA. CDR3 size: 14 residues. V lost 2 bases and J lost 3, with 7 bases in between. CDR3 sequence: CASSLLSYTGELFF. CDR3 nucleotide sequence: TGTGCCAGCAGCTTACTCTCCTACACCGGGGAGCTGTTTTTT.

This sequence joins TRBV30 and TRBJ1-2, with 9 bases lining up with TRBD1. Germline CDR1 is GTSNPN and CDR2 is SVGIG (reference sequence). The CDR3 sequence is 17 residues long. Trimming at V came to 1 base and at J to 5 bases, leaving 14 bases not matched to a gene. This chain's CDR3 is CAWSAISAGQGSYGYTF. The CDR3 nucleotides read TGTGCCTGGAGTGCCATTTCAGCGGGACAGGGAAGTTATGGCTACACCTTC.

The rearrangement uses TRBV6-5 and TRBJ2-7; TRBD2 agrees at 9 bases. CDR1 and CDR2 (germline): MNHEY, SVGAGI. The CDR3 runs to 15 residues. The J segment lost 4 bases and the V segment lost 6 bases, leaving 10 bases of the junction unmatched. The CDR3 DNA reads as TGTGCCAGCAGAGTTACCGGGACTAGCTATTACGAGCAGTACTTC. Protein sequence: CASRVTGTSYYEQYF.

The chain couples TRBV15 to TRBJ1-3; D is unclear. The CDR3 covers 14 residues. Germline CDR1 LNHNV, CDR2 YYDKDF (reference sequence). V was cut by 0 bases and J by 2 bases, with 5 bases left in between. CDR3 loop: CATSRDAAGNTIYF. The CDR3 DNA sequence: TGTGCCACCAGCAGAGATGCTGCTGGAAACACCATATATTTT.

The chain combines TRBV6-5 with TRBJ1-2; possible D gene TRBD1, 5 bases. Germline V lookup: CDR1 MNHEY, CDR2 SVGAGI. The CDR3 is 13 amino acids. Between the trimmed V and J ends, which lost 5 bases and 6 bases, there was a span of 13 bases. The CDR3 DNA is TGTGCCAGCAGTATCCTTCCGACAGATGGCTACACCTTC. Protein sequence: CASSILPTDGYTF.

This chain uses TRBV13 with TRBJ2-1; D may correspond to TRBD1 or TRBD2 (5 bases each). CDR1 PRHDT and CDR2 FYEKMQ come from the germline V gene (reference sequence). V shed 2 bases and J shed 7 bases, with 15 bases lying between them. This CDR3 has 15 amino acids. CDR3 bases: TGTGCCAGCAGCTTAAGCCTTAGGGGACCGAATGAGCAGTTCTTC. Amino acid sequence: CASSLSLRGPNEQFF.

The chain carries TRBV11-1 and TRBJ1-2, with 8 bases that match TRBD1. This CDR3 contains 13 residues. The trim removed 5 bases at V and 4 bases at J, leaving 3 bases unmatched. The germline V gene encodes CDR1 SGHAT and CDR2 FQDESV (reference sequence). CDR3 DNA sequence: TGTGCCAGCAGCCGGACAGGGAGCTATGGCTACACCTTC. Its translation: CASSRTGSYGYTF.

The chain is built from TRBV4-2 and TRBJ2-7; maybe TRBD1 (5 bases). Germline values: CDR1 LGHNA, CDR2 YNFKEQ. This CDR3 is 14 amino acids long. V lost 5 bases and J lost 1, with 12 bases in between. The CDR3: CASSLWAGSYEQYF. The CDR3 DNA sequence: TGTGCCAGCAGCTTGTGGGCAGGGTCCTACGAGCAGTACTTC.

The chain recombines TRBV6-5 with TRBJ1-6; no clear D gene. Trimming took off 8 bases at V and 4 bases at J, with 9 bases between the two ends. Germline CDR1 and CDR2: MNHEY and SVGAGI. The CDR3 extends over 13 amino acids. CDR3 DNA sequence: TGTGCCAGCGAGGAGGCTTATAATTCACCCCTCCACTTT. Translation gives CASEEAYNSPLHF.

The chain couples TRBV7-6 to TRBJ1-3; no firm D call. Between the trimmed V and J ends, which lost 1 base and 4 bases, there was a span of 11 bases. The length of the CDR3 is 15 residues. Per the germline V gene, CDR1 is SGHVS and CDR2 is FNYEAQ. DNA of the CDR3: TGTGCCAGCAGCTTAGGTACTATGCGAGGAAACACCATATATTTT. Amino acid sequence: CASSLGTMRGNTIYF. The full variable domain, rest sourced from reference TRBV7-6 and TRBJ1-3, is GAGVSQSPRYKVTKRGQDVALRCDPISGHVSLYWYRQALGQGPEFLTYFNYEAQQDKSGLPNDRFSAERPEGSISTLTIQRTEQRDSAMYRCASSLGTMRGNTIYFGEGSWLTVV.

J is TRBJ2-2 and V is TRBV6-6; D perhaps matches TRBD2 (6 bases). Germline V gene data show CDR1 as MNHNY and CDR2 as SVGAGI (reference sequence). This CDR3 has 16 residues. V shed 2 bases and J shed 0 bases, with 10 bases lying between them. Written as DNA, the CDR3 is TGTGCCAGCAGTTACCGGGCGGGGCCGAACACCGGGGAGCTGTTTTTT. It yields the protein CASSYRAGPNTGELFF.

This clone has a single count. V is TRBV10-3 and J is TRBJ2-3; weak D call: TRBD2 (6 bases). Per the germline V gene, CDR1 is ENHRY and CDR2 is SYGVKD. The V end lost 3 bases, the J end lost 0 bases, and 10 bases lay between the germline ends. There are 15 residues in the CDR3. CDR3 coding DNA: TGTGCCATCAGTGATCGGGCGGGGAGCACAGATACGCAGTATTTT. Protein: CAISDRAGSTDTQYF.

The chain couples TRBV7-6 to TRBJ2-3; 8 bases are shared with TRBD2. The J segment lost 2 bases and the V segment lost 4 bases, leaving 5 bases of the junction unmatched. This CDR3 spans 15 amino acids. Germline-derived CDR1 and CDR2 are SGHVS and FNYEAQ. CDR3 nucleotides: TGTGCCAGCAGCTCCTTTAGCGGGGCCACAGATACGCAGTATTTT. Its translation is CASSSFSGATDTQYF.

The V call is TRBV9, the J call TRBJ2-2, with no clear D. CDR1 is SGDLS, CDR2 YYNGEE, per germline. V was shortened by 3 bases and J by 6 bases, with 12 bases between the two germline ends. The CDR3 extends over 14 amino acids. This CDR3 reads CASSGHVMAGELFF. CDR3 coding DNA: TGTGCCAGCAGCGGGCACGTGATGGCCGGGGAGCTGTTTTTT.